These 6 T cell receptor beta chains originate from one sample sequenced in a study of regulatory T cells in long-lasting Graves disease. Sequencing libraries for TCR beta were prepared with iRepertoire HTBI primers and Arm-PCR of CDR3 regions. TCRdb re-analysed the multiplex PCR reads in MiXCR, keeping a single row per CDR3 protein. The sample lists some 560,000 distinct CDR3 sequences, roughly a sixth occurring once. Indicated time point: newly diagnosed GD, antithyroid drugs for less than 3 months. PBMC-derived RNA was used for the TCR library. The same sample was also used in a study of T cells in Graves' hyperthyroidism and ophthalmopathy.

Sequenced material: peripheral blood mononuclear cells (PBMCs), taken at new diagnosis, from a patient treated with antithyroid drugs. These receptors were obtained from a middle-aged woman with Graves disease.

There are many counts of this clonotype. V and J are TRBV12-3 or TRBV12-4 and TRBJ1-5, with no clear D. V gave up 5 bases and J gave up 1 base, with 15 bases separating them. This CDR3 is built from 16 residues. The CDR3 DNA follows: TGTGCCAGCAGTCCCGAGGGAGGGTCAAGCAATCAGCCCCAGCATTTT. Its protein product is CASSPEGGSSNQPQHF.

This clonotype was seen only a few times. The chain links TRBV6-1 to TRBJ1-3; D ambiguous. V lost 10 bases to trimming and J lost 4 bases, with 14 bases between them. The CDR3 spans 13 residues. Germline V gene lookup returns CDR1 MNHNS and CDR2 SASEGT. CDR3 coding DNA: TGTGCCACCCAAGTTTGGTCCGGAAACACCATATATTTT. It translates to CATQVWSGNTIYF.

This clonotype was counted a few times. DNA for the CDR3: TGCGCCAGCAGCCGGGACAGGGAGGCGGGGAGCTCCTACGAGCAGTACTTC. It translates to CASSRDREAGSSYEQYF. This chain links TRBV4-1 with TRBJ2-7; TRBD1 matches at 9 bases. The CDR3 has 17 amino acids. In germline, CDR1 is MGHRA, CDR2 YSYEKL. With V trimmed by 4 bases and J by 0 bases, 10 bases remained unmatched.

This clonotype was recorded a few times. The V and J genes are TRBV19 and TRBJ1-2; D is undetermined. Germline loops: CDR1 LNHDA, CDR2 SQIVND (reference sequence). This CDR3 is built from 13 residues. With 5 bases removed from V and 5 bases from J, the gap between germline ends came to 12 bases. Written as DNA, the CDR3 is TGTGCCAGTAGTCCCGAGACCGGGTATGGCTACACCTTC. It is translated as CASSPETGYGYTF.

At least ten counts were recorded for this clonotype. The chain employs TRBV7-2 and TRBJ2-1; 11 bases are a match to TRBD2. Germline V gives CDR1 SGHTA, CDR2 FQGNSA. V was clipped by 5 bases and J by 9 bases; unmatched bases: 6. This CDR3 is built from 14 residues. The chain's CDR3 is CASSPGLAAGEQFF. The DNA for the CDR3 is TGTGCCAGCAGCCCGGGACTAGCGGCTGGTGAGCAGTTCTTC.

The CDR3 nucleotides are TGTGCCAGCAGGGGCGGCGGTCAGTATGGCTACACCTTC. It is translated as CASRGGGQYGYTF. The chain recombines TRBV6-2 or TRBV6-3 with TRBJ1-2; D is uncertain. V lost 6 bases and J 5 bases, leaving 13 bases between the germline ends. CDR3 length equals 13 residues. Germline CDR1 MNHEY, CDR2 SVGEGT.